This TCR beta chain is drawn from a study of CD8+ T cells in alopecia areata. The wider study: For the treated group, dosing was oral tofacitinib at 5 to 10 mg twice daily.

Study-wide results and caveats: The treated group had a single nonresponder, limiting CD8+ expansion-response conclusions. Possibly as an HLA-related effect, TCR sharing across patients appeared less clear than in mice.

Remarks on this clone: What it recognizes is unknown.

Trimming took 8 bases from V and 8 from J; bases not matched to a gene: 13. The CDR3 consists of 15 residues. Per the germline V gene, CDR1 is SGHRS and CDR2 is YFSETQ. The treatment is: oral pan-JAK inhibitor, 5-10 mg twice daily. Investigators sorted PBMCs to obtain both CD4+ and CD8+ T cells. Extracted from the samples, RNA was reverse transcribed into cDNA to serve as the sequencing template. Clones were read by immunoSEQ multiplex PCR, and TCRdb kept only the in-frame ones, dropping some. Altogether fewer than 150,000 clones are present, roughly four fifths being singletons, with the ten largest covering roughly 25%.

J is TRBJ2-1 and V is TRBV5-1; TRBD2 aligns across 10 bases. This sequence originates from a human donor with alopecia areata. The source was CD8+ T cells sorted from blood, collected at week 4, from a patient treated with tofacitinib. The CDR3, as DNA: TGCGCCAGTACACCTAGCGGGGGCCTGGGCTATGAGCAGTTCTTC. Its protein is CASTPSGGLGYEQFF.